This T cell receptor (beta chain) was sequenced for a study of T cell responses to AZD1222 COVID-19 vaccine. General study results and limits: Nearly half of spike-specific TCRs reportedly target variant regions that are unmutated in the B.1.351 and B.1.1.7 variants. The donor group comprised mostly white British people and more females; the analysis possibly underestimated clonal diversity. Only a handful of AZD1222 recipients, several in all, had baseline seropositivity.

Data came from immunoSEQ multiplex PCR; TCRdb stores just in-frame clones and leaves some out. The sample has approximately 100,000 clones, 92% seen once. This clone was found once. The antigen is unknown. The CDR3 extends over 15 amino acids. The germline V gene has CDR1 KGHSH and CDR2 LQKENI. V shed 2 bases, J shed 5 bases, and the junction held 7 bases outside the gene matches. This receptor was taken from an adult in good health. The chain uses TRBV18 and TRBJ2-5; 8 nucleotides match TRBD1. The sample consisted of peripheral blood, taken on day 0 of AZD1222 vaccination. The CDR3 DNA follows: TGTGCCAGCTCACCAACAGGGGGATCAAAGGAGACCCAGTACTTC. Translating it yields CASSPTGGSKETQYF.